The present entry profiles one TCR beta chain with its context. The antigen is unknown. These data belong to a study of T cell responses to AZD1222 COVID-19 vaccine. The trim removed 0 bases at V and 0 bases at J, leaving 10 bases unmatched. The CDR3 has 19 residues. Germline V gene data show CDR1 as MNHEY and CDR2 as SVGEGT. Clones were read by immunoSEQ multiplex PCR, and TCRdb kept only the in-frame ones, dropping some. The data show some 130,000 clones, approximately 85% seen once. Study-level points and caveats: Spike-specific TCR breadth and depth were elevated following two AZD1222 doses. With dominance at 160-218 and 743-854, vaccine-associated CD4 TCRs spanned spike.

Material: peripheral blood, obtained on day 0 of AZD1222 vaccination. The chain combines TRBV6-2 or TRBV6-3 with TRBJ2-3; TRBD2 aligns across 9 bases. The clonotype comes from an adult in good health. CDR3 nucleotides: TGTGCCAGCAGTTACTCGAGGGCTAGCGGGGCCGCTAGCACAGATACGCAGTATTTT. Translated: CASSYSRASGAASTDTQYF.